The 29 T cell receptor beta chains given below trace back to one sample, sequenced in a study of molecular identifiers for immune sequencing clone quantification. TCRdb independently ran MiXCR on the PCR reads; one entry per CDR3 protein. The table includes about 640,000 distinct CDR3 sequences, 15% to 20% detected once. Sequencing input: naive CD8+ T cells from blood, with Jurkat cell RNA spiked in. Subset here: FACS-sorted CD8+CD4-CCR7+CD45RA+ naive T cells. These receptors were collected from a human donor in good health. Some libraries in this study had Jurkat cell RNA spiked in.

The sample holds many counts of this clonotype. The V call is TRBV7-9, the J call TRBJ1-4; TRBD1 aligns across 10 bases. Trimming took 0 bases from V and 0 from J; bases not matched to a gene: 1. Looked up from germline, CDR1 is SEHNR and CDR2 is FQNEAQ (reference sequence). The CDR3 spans 17 residues. CDR3 bases: TGTGCCAGCAGCTTAGCCGGGACAGGGGCAACTAATGAAAAACTGTTTTTT. It is translated as CASSLAGTGATNEKLFF.

As concerns this clonotype: Since a much larger clone is just one base distant, this may be a read error. The gene calls are TRBV19 and TRBJ2-1, with 7 bases matching TRBD2. Germline-derived CDR1 and CDR2 are LNHDA and SQIVND (reference sequence). Trimming cost V 5 bases and J 10 bases; bases outside gene matches: 8. The CDR3 has 13 residues. The CDR3 protein is CASSLSVAGEQFF. The CDR3 coding sequence is TGTGCCAGTAGTCTCAGTGTAGCGGGCGAGCAGTTCTTC.

As for this clonotype: A single base separates this from a much larger clone, so it may be a read error. The CDR3 is CSATLWRQEYEQYF. The CDR3 coding sequence is TGCAGTGCTACGCTTTGGAGACAGGAGTACGAGCAGTACTTC. The V gene is TRBV20-1, the J gene TRBJ2-7, with TRBD1 as a possible D gene (6 bases). Trimming pared 4 bases from V and 4 bases from J, leaving 17 bases between. Germline values: CDR1 DFQATT, CDR2 SNEGSKA (reference sequence). The CDR3 consists of 14 residues.

This clonotype was seen ten or more times. V usage is TRBV6-2 or TRBV6-3 and J usage is TRBJ2-2; 9 bases are a match to TRBD1. Trimming at V came to 6 bases and at J to 4 bases, leaving 12 bases not matched to a gene. CDR3 length: 17 residues. CDR1 is MNHEY, CDR2 SVGEGT, per germline. CDR3 protein: CASRARRDREGTGELFF. CDR3 nucleotide sequence: TGTGCCAGCAGAGCCCGAAGGGACAGGGAGGGCACCGGGGAGCTGTTTTTT.

This clonotype was recorded many times. This chain joins TRBV14 and TRBJ2-5; D call uncertain. The germline CDR1 and CDR2 sequences are SGHDN and FVKESK. There are 17 residues in the CDR3. V shed 6 bases and J shed 0 bases, with 20 bases lying between them. DNA of the CDR3: TGTGCCAGCAGTCCGCTAGGAGATCAGGTTAACCAAGAGACCCAGTACTTC. It is translated as CASSPLGDQVNQETQYF.

This clonotype has ten or more counts. The chain carries TRBV25-1 and TRBJ2-7, with D perhaps TRBD1 or TRBD2 (5 bases each). Germline CDR1 reads MGHDK; CDR2 reads SYGVNS. This CDR3 comprises 14 residues. The V gene lost 6 bases and the J gene lost 5 bases, with 17 bases spanning the gap. The DNA for the CDR3 is TGTGCCAGCAGCTCCTCTCGAGGGGCAGACGAGCAGTACTTC. Translating it yields CASSSSRGADEQYF.

There are many counts of this clonotype. The rearrangement links TRBV19 to TRBJ2-6; D remains ambiguous. The V gene's germline CDR1 is LNHDA and CDR2 SQIVND (reference sequence). The CDR3 length is 15 residues. The germline V and J ends were trimmed by 5 bases and 0 bases, with 8 bases remaining between them. CDR3 nucleotides: TGTGCCAGTAGTCTTGTGAACTCTGGGGCCAACGTCCTGACTTTC. Its translation is CASSLVNSGANVLTF.

In this sample, this clonotype turned up a few times. This chain joins TRBV30 and TRBJ2-2; D may be TRBD1 or TRBD2 (5 bases each). Germline CDR1 reads GTSNPN; CDR2 reads SVGIG (reference sequence). Between the trimmed V and J ends, which lost 0 bases and 6 bases, there was a span of 11 bases. This CDR3 spans 14 amino acids. CDR3 amino acids: CAWSVGQGPGELFF. In DNA form, the CDR3 reads TGTGCCTGGAGTGTTGGGCAGGGACCCGGGGAGCTGTTTTTT. Looking up the rest from reference TRBV30 and TRBJ2-2 gives the full variable domain: SQTIHQWPATLVQPVGSPLSLECTVEGTSNPNLYWYRQAAGRGLQLLFYSVGIGQISSEVPQNLSASRPQDRQFILSSKKLLLSDSGFYLCAWSVGQGPGELFFGEGSRLTVL.

This clonotype was observed a handful of times. The chain links TRBV6-5 to TRBJ1-1, with 7 bases fitting TRBD1. Germline assignment: CDR1 MNHEY and CDR2 SVGAGI. After removal of 6 bases from V and 3 bases from J, the junction contained 10 bases not matched to a gene. This CDR3 region has 15 residues. CDR3 coding DNA: TGTGCCAGCAGCTCCGCGCGACAGGGCGACACTGAAGCTTTCTTT. It is translated as CASSSARQGDTEAFF.

The chain uses TRBV24-1 and TRBJ2-1; D is unclear. Looked up from germline, CDR1 is KGHDR and CDR2 is SFDVKD. The germline V and J ends were trimmed by 9 bases and 4 bases, with 15 bases remaining between them. The CDR3 loop spans 14 amino acids. The CDR3 bases are TGTGCCACCCAGAGCAGCGTTGAATACAATGAGCAGTTCTTC. Its protein product is CATQSSVEYNEQFF.

The chain links TRBV27 to TRBJ1-1, with D possibly being TRBD1 (5 bases). This CDR3 has 15 residues. The germline V and J ends were trimmed by 5 bases and 4 bases, with 17 bases remaining between them. Germline V CDR1 and CDR2: MNHEY, SMNVEV (reference sequence). The CDR3 DNA sequence: TGTGCCAGCAGTCCCTCCGGGGGGGAATTCACTGAAGCTTTCTTT. Amino acids: CASSPSGGEFTEAFF.

This clonotype occurred many times. The CDR3: CASSLEGQSSYEQYF. DNA of the CDR3: TGCGCCAGCAGCTTGGAGGGACAGAGCTCCTACGAGCAGTACTTC. This sequence joins TRBV5-1 and TRBJ2-7; TRBD1 aligns across 7 bases. The germline gives CDR1 SGHRS, CDR2 YFSETQ. With 0 bases clipped from V and 0 bases from J, the junction kept 3 bases outside the gene matches. The CDR3 runs to 15 residues. Looking up the rest from reference TRBV5-1 and TRBJ2-7 gives the full variable domain: KAGVTQTPRYLIKTRGQQVTLSCSPISGHRSVSWYQQTPGQGLQFLFEYFSETQRNKGNFPGRFSGRQFSNSRSEMNVSTLELGDSALYLCASSLEGQSSYEQYFGPGTRLTVT.

Remarks on this clonotype: This may arise from a read error, as a much more abundant clone is one base away. No conserved phenylalanine or tryptophan ends this CDR3, so it is likely a read error. The CDR3: CAWTGLNTGELFS. The CDR3 nucleotides read TGTGCCTGGACGGGCCTAAACACCGGGGAGCTGTTTTCT. V usage is TRBV30 and J usage is TRBJ2-2; D gene ambiguous. Trimming pared 4 bases from V and 2 bases from J, leaving 8 bases between. Germline CDR1 reads GTSNPN; CDR2 reads SVGIG (reference sequence). CDR3 size: 13 residues.

On this clonotype: This could be a read error, since a much larger clone is one nucleotide away. V usage is TRBV19 and J usage is TRBJ1-4; D is unresolved. Germline V gives CDR1 LNHDA, CDR2 SQIVND (reference sequence). There are 16 residues in the CDR3. The CDR3 sequence is CASTSILPDLNEELFF. CDR3 bases: TGTGCCAGTACCTCCATCTTACCCGACCTTAATGAAGAACTGTTTTTT.

The table lists this clonotype with a few counts. The rearrangement joins TRBV30 to TRBJ1-4; no firm D call. V shed 0 bases and J shed 3 bases, with 14 bases lying between them. This CDR3 is built from 16 residues. Germline V lookup: CDR1 GTSNPN, CDR2 SVGIG (reference sequence). CDR3 DNA: TGTGCCTGGAGTGTAGATATCGGGCTGGCTAATGAAAAACTGTTTTTT. As protein: CAWSVDIGLANEKLFF.

This clonotype was observed a few times. The rearrangement joins TRBV11-2 to TRBJ2-5, with D possibly TRBD2 on 6 matching bases. The CDR3 sequence is 14 residues long. V lost 3 bases and J lost 5, with 13 bases in between. Germline V lookup: CDR1 SGHAT, CDR2 FQNNGV. DNA of the CDR3: TGTGCCAGCAGCTTTTCGGGAGCGAGTGAGACCCAGTACTTC. It codes for CASSFSGASETQYF.

As for this clonotype: A much bigger clone sits one base away, suggesting this may be a read error. This chain uses TRBV2 with TRBJ1-5, with a possible D match to TRBD1 (6 bases). The CDR3 runs to 13 residues. Germline V CDR1 and CDR2: SNHLY, FYNNEI. Trimming took 4 bases from V and 6 from J, leaving 10 bases between them. This CDR3 reads CASSGTGSQPQHF. CDR3 sequence (DNA): TGTGCCAGCAGTGGAACAGGGAGTCAGCCCCAGCATTTT. The full variable domain, in which reference TRBV2 and TRBJ1-5 provide the parts outside the CDR3, is EPEVTQTPSHQVTQMGQEVILRCVPISNHLYFYWYRQILGQKVEFLVSFYNNEISEKSEIFDDQFSVERPDGSNFTLKIRSTKLEDSAMYFCASSGTGSQPQHFGDGTRLSIL.

Here the CDR3 reads CASSYSESGVGELFF. CDR3 bases: TGTGCCAGCAGTTACTCGGAATCCGGGGTCGGGGAGCTGTTTTTT. The chain recombines TRBV6-5 with TRBJ2-2; a possible D gene is TRBD2 (5 bases). CDR3 length equals 15 residues. The germline V and J ends were trimmed by 0 bases and 7 bases, with 12 bases remaining between them. CDR1 and CDR2 from the germline V gene are MNHEY and SVGAGI.

This clonotype was detected a few times. V gene TRBV7-6 combines with J gene TRBJ2-2; unclear D gene. Germline assignment: CDR1 SGHVS and CDR2 FNYEAQ. Trimming pared 5 bases from V and 0 bases from J, leaving 10 bases between. The CDR3 loop spans 15 amino acids. The CDR3 reads CASSPDDPNTGELFF. For the CDR3, the DNA is TGTGCCAGCAGCCCAGACGACCCGAACACCGGGGAGCTGTTTTTT. The complete variable domain, with remaining parts taken from reference TRBV7-6 and TRBJ2-2, reads GAGVSQSPRYKVTKRGQDVALRCDPISGHVSLYWYRQALGQGPEFLTYFNYEAQQDKSGLPNDRFSAERPEGSISTLTIQRTEQRDSAMYRCASSPDDPNTGELFFGEGSRLTVL.

This clonotype has a handful of counts. The genes are TRBV13 and TRBJ2-4; 8 positions agree with TRBD1. Germline V gives CDR1 PRHDT, CDR2 FYEKMQ (reference sequence). This CDR3 comprises 18 residues. V lost 3 bases and J lost 1; bases outside the gene matches: 11. The CDR3 loop is CASSFDRGIGGAKNIQYF. CDR3 nucleotide sequence: TGTGCCAGCAGCTTCGACAGGGGCATTGGGGGGGCCAAAAACATTCAGTACTTC.

In this sample, this clonotype turned up many times. This chain connects TRBV5-5 to TRBJ1-6; no clear D. Germline V gene lookup returns CDR1 SGHKS and CDR2 YYEKEE (reference sequence). V was clipped by 0 bases and J by 1 base, with 5 bases between them. The CDR3 runs 15 residues. CDR3 in amino acids: CASSLEGSYNSPLHF. The CDR3 DNA reads as TGTGCCAGCAGCTTGGAAGGGTCCTATAATTCACCCCTCCACTTT.

This clonotype showed up many times. This rearrangement joins TRBV12-3 or TRBV12-4 to TRBJ2-3, with 8 bases identical to TRBD2. The V and J ends lost 7 bases and 6 bases, in that order; junction bases with no gene match: 15. CDR3 length: 16 amino acids. For the CDR3, the DNA is TGTGCCAGCAACCCTTCTCTCGGGGGGGCCTACGATACGCAGTATTTT. It translates to CASNPSLGGAYDTQYF.

The V gene is TRBV3-1, the J gene TRBJ2-7; 10 bases line up with TRBD2. The CDR3 has 15 residues. The trim removed 4 bases at V and 2 bases at J, leaving 5 bases unmatched. Germline values: CDR1 LGHDT, CDR2 YNNKEL (reference sequence). The CDR3: CASSPAGGGPYEQYF. Here the CDR3 DNA reads TGTGCCAGCAGCCCAGCGGGGGGGGGACCCTACGAGCAGTACTTC.

This clonotype was detected only a few times. A read error may explain this, as a much larger clone is one base away. This sequence joins TRBV6-2 or TRBV6-3 and TRBJ2-2; D gene ambiguous. The CDR3 totals 16 residues. Germline CDR1 is MNHEY and CDR2 is SVGEGT. Trimming removed 0 bases at V and 4 bases at J, with 12 bases between. The CDR3 spells CASSYSSAGCTGELFF. CDR3 sequence (DNA): TGTGCCAGCAGTTACTCGAGCGCCGGATGCACCGGGGAGCTGTTTTTT.

This clonotype was counted between two and nine times. This chain uses TRBV27 with TRBJ2-1, with TRBD2 matching 7 bases. The J segment lost 3 bases and the V segment lost 5 bases, leaving 13 bases of the junction unmatched. Germline V gene lookup returns CDR1 MNHEY and CDR2 SMNVEV (reference sequence). This CDR3 contains 17 residues. The CDR3 DNA reads TGTGCCAGCAGTGCCCGACTAGCACCGAGGGGCTACAATGAGCAGTTCTTC. This codes for CASSARLAPRGYNEQFF.

This clonotype was seen only once. A much larger clone is a single base away; this may be a read error. The V gene is TRBV7-9, the J gene TRBJ2-7; D is unclear. The ends were cut back, 5 bases at V and 2 bases at J, with 13 bases in the middle. CDR3 length equals 14 residues. Germline V gene lookup returns CDR1 SEHNR and CDR2 FQNEAQ (reference sequence). The CDR3 DNA sequence: TGTGCCAGCAGCAACAGTCCCATGGCCTACGAGCAGTACTTC. Protein: CASSNSPMAYEQYF.

This chain joins TRBV30 and TRBJ2-3; 7 nucleotides align to TRBD2. The germline CDR1 and CDR2 sequences are GTSNPN and SVGIG (reference sequence). J was trimmed by 3 bases and V by 5 bases; bases with no gene match: 11. The CDR3 loop spans 15 amino acids. DNA for the CDR3: TGTGCCTGGGAGGGTTGGGGGGGGATTACAGATACGCAGTATTTT. Its translation is CAWEGWGGITDTQYF.

In this sample, this clonotype turned up many times. This chain connects TRBV5-6 to TRBJ2-1; D tentatively reads TRBD1 or TRBD2 (5 bases each). The CDR3 totals 14 residues. Trimming took off 4 bases at V and 4 bases at J, with 12 bases between the two ends. Germline V gene lookup returns CDR1 SGHDT and CDR2 YYEEEE. The CDR3 DNA reads as TGTGCCAGCAGCCCGGGGACGGATTACAATGAGCAGTTCTTC. Translation gives CASSPGTDYNEQFF.

J is TRBJ2-5 and V is TRBV6-1; D is possibly TRBD2 (5 bases). This CDR3 has 15 residues. Germline CDR1 and CDR2: MNHNS and SASEGT. Trimming took off 5 bases at V and 4 bases at J, with 17 bases between the two ends. The DNA for the CDR3 is TGTGCCAGCAGTAAGATTGACCTTGGAGGAGAGACCCAGTACTTC. It yields the protein CASSKIDLGGETQYF.